This TCR beta chain was captured by sequencing in a study of T cells in Graves' hyperthyroidism and ophthalmopathy. RNA transcripts served as the template for amplifying TCR beta CDR3 regions. RT-PCR in the first round (using the HTBI primer set) targeted the TCR CDR3. TCRdb itself ran the multiplex PCR reads through MiXCR, one entry per CDR3 protein. This sample has hundreds of thousands of distinct CDR3 sequences; approximately 14% occur once, and the top ten carry 10% to 13%. This clonotype was detected many times. Germline CDR1 and CDR2: SGHAT and FQNNGV. V dropped 3 bases and J dropped 13 bases, with 16 bases sitting between them. The CDR3 is 13 residues long.

The genes are TRBV11-2 and TRBJ2-1; D ambiguous. The sequenced material came from blood. The TCR comes from a woman younger than 30 with Graves' hyperthyroidism. The CDR3 loop is CASSFLAQGKQFF. In DNA, the CDR3 is TGTGCCAGCAGCTTTTTAGCCCAAGGCAAACAGTTCTTC. The full variable domain, rest sourced from reference TRBV11-2 and TRBJ2-1, is EAGVAQSPRYKIIEKRQSVAFWCNPISGHATLYWYQQILGQGPKLLIQFQNNGVVDDSQLPKDRFSAERLKGVDSTLKIQPAKLEDSAVYLCASSFLAQGKQFFGPGTRLTVL.